These 20 T cell receptor beta chains were all obtained from the same sample, sequenced in a study of cytomegalovirus exposure and HLA in healthy donors. PCR employed 60 Vbeta and 13 Jbeta primers. The assay was immunoSEQ multiplex PCR, and TCRdb's table has in-frame clones only and misses some. The data show around 200,000 clones, with roughly 70% seen just once and about 3% held by the top ten. Sequencing was performed on PBMCs. The receptors were gathered from a man aged 40-49 years in good health and CMV-seropositive.

J is TRBJ2-5 and V is TRBV6-5; 11 bases line up with TRBD1. In germline, CDR1 is MNHEY, CDR2 SVGAGI. The trim removed 6 bases at V and 4 bases at J, leaving 7 bases unmatched. CDR3 size: 15 residues. The CDR3 reads CASSRGQGVLETQYF. The CDR3 DNA reads as TGTGCCAGCAGCCGGGGACAGGGGGTTCTAGAGACCCAGTACTTC.

The chain is built from TRBV12-5 and TRBJ2-5, with D unclear. The DNA matches TRBJ2-7 better at its end, which makes the J call doubtful. The CDR3 totals 11 residues. The germline gives CDR1 LGHNT, CDR2 FRNRAP. Written as DNA, the CDR3 is TGTGCTAGTGGTTGGTACTACGAGCAGTACTTC. The encoded protein is CASGWYYEQYF.

The chain links TRBV7-6 to TRBJ2-1, with TRBD1 matching over 8 bases. In germline, CDR1 is SGHVS, CDR2 FNYEAQ. The V and J ends lost 3 bases and 3 bases, in that order; junction bases with no gene match: 1. There are 14 residues in the CDR3. The CDR3 sequence: CASSFGTGYNEQFF. DNA of the CDR3: TGTGCCAGCAGCTTCGGGACAGGCTACAATGAGCAGTTCTTC.

A single count supports this clone. The CDR3 is CASSRDSSNQPQHF. Written as DNA, the CDR3 is TGTGCCAGCAGCCGGGACAGCAGTAATCAGCCCCAGCATTTT. V usage is TRBV7-2 and J usage is TRBJ1-5; TRBD1 agrees at 7 bases. From germline, CDR1 is SGHTA and CDR2 FQGNSA. After removal of 5 bases from V and 4 bases from J, the junction contained 5 bases not matched to a gene. This CDR3 is built from 14 residues.

This clone was found once. This chain uses TRBV5-1 with TRBJ2-2; 7 bases fit TRBD1. The CDR3 covers 16 residues. J gave up 4 bases and V 0 bases, and 6 bases lay outside the gene matches. Germline V gene lookup returns CDR1 SGHRS and CDR2 YFSETQ. The CDR3 sequence: CASSLARQGATGELFF. The CDR3 DNA reads TGCGCCAGCAGCTTGGCCCGACAGGGCGCCACCGGGGAGCTGTTTTTT.

The V call is TRBV29-1, the J call TRBJ1-1, with 10 bases that match TRBD1. The germline gives CDR1 SQVTM, CDR2 ANQGSEA. V lost 7 bases to trimming and J lost 2 bases; unmatched junction nucleotides: 22. The CDR3 has 19 amino acids. CDR3 residues: CSAGRDRGLRSQINTEAFF. In nucleotides, the CDR3 is TGCAGCGCGGGCCGGGACAGGGGCCTCCGGAGTCAAATAAACACTGAAGCTTTCTTT.

Comments on this clone: Other DNA sequences in this sample translate to the same CDR3. The V gene is TRBV9, the J gene TRBJ1-6; 7 positions agree with TRBD1. This CDR3 contains 15 residues. Germline CDR1 reads SGDLS; CDR2 reads YYNGEE. The V and J ends lost 0 bases and 7 bases, in that order; junction bases with no gene match: 4. The CDR3 sequence is CASSVGDRANSPLHF. CDR3 nucleotide sequence: TGTGCCAGCAGCGTAGGCGACAGGGCCAATTCACCCCTCCACTTT.

The chain carries TRBV13 and TRBJ1-2; TRBD1 aligns across 10 bases. Germline assignment: CDR1 PRHDT and CDR2 FYEKMQ (reference sequence). The V gene end was trimmed by 0 bases and the J gene end by 3 bases; junction bases not matched to a gene: 4. The CDR3 totals 16 residues. CDR3 sequence: CASSLGHGQGDYGYTF. DNA of the CDR3: TGTGCCAGCAGCTTAGGCCATGGACAGGGGGACTATGGCTACACCTTC.

This clone was seen more than once but under ten times. V and J are TRBV6-6 and TRBJ2-2; D unresolved. Germline CDR1 is MNHNY and CDR2 is SVGAGI (reference sequence). The CDR3 runs 13 residues. Trimming removed 6 bases from V and 4 bases from J, with 9 bases in between. The CDR3 region has the DNA TGTGCCAGCAGACAATACACCACCGGGGAGCTGTTTTTT. Amino acids: CASRQYTTGELFF.

V gene TRBV5-4 combines with J gene TRBJ1-2; TRBD1 aligns across 7 bases. Germline V gene sequence: CDR1 SGHNT, CDR2 YYREEE (reference sequence). V trimming: 4 bases; J trimming: 4 bases; junction bases outside the gene matches: 7. This CDR3 is 14 amino acids long. CDR3 amino acids: CASSLGQARYGYTF. CDR3 nucleotide sequence: TGTGCCAGCAGCCTCGGACAGGCCCGCTATGGCTACACCTTC.

The rearrangement uses TRBV19 and TRBJ2-2; a possible D gene is TRBD1 (7 bases). Germline V gene data show CDR1 as LNHDA and CDR2 as SQIVND (reference sequence). The CDR3 is 15 residues long. Between the trimmed V and J ends, which lost 6 bases and 6 bases, there was a span of 17 bases. CDR3 nucleotide sequence: TGTGCCAGTAGCCCTCGTGGCAGGGGGGCCGGGGAGCTGTTTTTT. Its translation is CASSPRGRGAGELFF.

As for this clone: Other DNA sequences from this sample encode an identical CDR3 as well. The chain employs TRBV6-6 and TRBJ2-3; 8 nucleotides match TRBD2. The J segment lost 1 base and the V segment lost 2 bases, leaving 2 bases of the junction unmatched. The CDR3 is 15 amino acids. CDR1 and CDR2 from the germline V gene are MNHNY and SVGAGI (reference sequence). The CDR3 protein is CASSYRRGGTDTQYF. The CDR3 nucleotides are TGTGCCAGCAGTTACCGGCGGGGGGGCACAGATACGCAGTATTTT.

The gene calls are TRBV7-9 and TRBJ2-3, with D possibly being TRBD2 (7 bases). V was shortened by 5 bases and J by 5 bases, with 26 bases between the two germline ends. This CDR3 is built from 18 residues. Germline V gene sequence: CDR1 SEHNR, CDR2 FQNEAQ (reference sequence). The CDR3 spells CASSPRGWGGRGKDTQYF. In DNA, the CDR3 is TGTGCCAGCAGCCCCCGGGGGTGGGGGGGCCGCGGTAAAGATACGCAGTATTTT.

Note on this clone: The identical CDR3 is also encoded by other nucleotide sequences in the sample. The rearrangement joins TRBV7-2 to TRBJ1-1; tentative D call: TRBD1 (6 bases). Trimming removed 2 bases from V and 0 bases from J, with 7 bases in between. Germline lookup yields CDR1 SGHTA and CDR2 FQGNSA. The CDR3 runs 14 residues. The CDR3 loop is CASSLQGMNTEAFF. In DNA form, the CDR3 reads TGTGCCAGCAGCTTACAGGGGATGAACACTGAAGCTTTCTTT.

V gene TRBV15 combines with J gene TRBJ2-7, with TRBD1 identical over 11 bases. Germline V gene sequence: CDR1 LNHNV, CDR2 YYDKDF (reference sequence). This CDR3 comprises 14 residues. With 5 bases clipped from V and 6 bases from J, the junction kept 6 bases outside the gene matches. CDR3 coding DNA: TGTGCCACCAGCCCTGGGGACAGGGGGGGCGAGCAGTACTTC. Translated: CATSPGDRGGEQYF.

This clone was found a few times. J is TRBJ1-4 and V is TRBV4-1; D may be TRBD1 (5 bases). The germline V and J ends were trimmed by 4 bases and 2 bases, with 11 bases remaining between them. Germline-derived CDR1 and CDR2 are MGHRA and YSYEKL. This CDR3 contains 15 residues. The CDR3 region is CASSRAGFTNEKLFF. The CDR3 bases are TGCGCCAGCAGCCGTGCAGGGTTCACTAATGAAAAACTGTTTTTT.

V gene TRBV5-1 combines with J gene TRBJ1-2; perhaps TRBD1 as D (5 bases). V was trimmed by 5 bases and J by 8 bases, leaving 25 bases between them. This CDR3 has 16 residues. Germline CDR1 is SGHRS and CDR2 is YFSETQ. DNA for the CDR3: TGCGCCAGCAGTTCAGACGTGATGACAGTCGCGCAAGGCTACACCTTC. Amino acid sequence: CASSSDVMTVAQGYTF.

This rearrangement joins TRBV7-2 to TRBJ1-2; 8 bases agree with TRBD1. The CDR3 totals 14 residues. Germline V gene sequence: CDR1 SGHTA, CDR2 FQGNSA. V trimming: 2 bases; J trimming: 8 bases; junction bases outside the gene matches: 7. Here the CDR3 reads CASSLLTGEEGYTF. The DNA for the CDR3 is TGTGCCAGCAGCTTACTGACAGGGGAGGAGGGCTACACCTTC.

The chain joins TRBV19 to TRBJ1-2; 8 bases are a match to TRBD1. This CDR3 contains 15 residues. Germline V lookup: CDR1 LNHDA, CDR2 SQIVND (reference sequence). V lost 9 bases to trimming and J lost 7 bases; unmatched junction nucleotides: 16. The CDR3 DNA follows: TGTGCCAGACCAACTGCTCAACAGGGGGTTGGTGGCTACACCTTC. The encoded protein is CARPTAQQGVGGYTF.

The V call is TRBV19, the J call TRBJ1-6; no clear D gene. The germline gives CDR1 LNHDA, CDR2 SQIVND (reference sequence). There are 15 residues in the CDR3. Trimming took off 11 bases at V and 0 bases at J, with 14 bases between the two ends. The chain's CDR3 is CAREEQSSYNSPLHF. DNA for the CDR3: TGTGCCCGGGAAGAGCAGAGCTCCTATAATTCACCCCTCCACTTT.